This T cell receptor (beta chain) was identified during a study of cytomegalovirus exposure and HLA in healthy donors. Use of 60 Vbeta and 13 Jbeta primers characterized the PCR. Produced via immunoSEQ multiplex PCR; TCRdb's table is partial and in-frame only. The ten most abundant clones cover roughly a quarter of a sample with 50,000 or so clones. Study-wide findings and caveats: The likely explanation for a cluster of highly shared sequence variants was sequencing artifact. Presence/absence analysis assumed near-uniform sequencing depth across donors.

Comments on this clone: Its antigen is currently unknown.

The ends were cut back, 3 bases at V and 5 bases at J, with 11 bases in the middle. From germline, CDR1 is MGHRA and CDR2 YSYEKL. The CDR3 is 13 residues long. This TCR came from a man in his forties or fifties in good health and CMV-seropositive. This chain uses TRBV4-1 with TRBJ2-7; D ambiguous. Sequenced: PBMCs. DNA for the CDR3: TGCGCCAGCAGCCATGGCAGGTACGACGAGCAGTACTTC. Translation: CASSHGRYDEQYF.